The source of this TCR beta chain is a study of T cells in Graves' hyperthyroidism and ophthalmopathy. This clonotype was found many times. Its matching antigen is unknown. Together with thyroid ultrasound, orbital computed tomography, serum thyroxine and TRAb, clinical symptoms were used for diagnoses. This CDR3 is built from 12 residues. The germline V and J ends were trimmed by 4 bases and 4 bases, with 6 bases remaining between them. Germline V gives CDR1 MNHEY, CDR2 SMNVEV (reference sequence). What was amplified from RNA transcripts were TCR beta CDR3 regions. RT-PCR in the first round (using the HTBI primer set) targeted the TCR CDR3. Via MiXCR, TCRdb re-called the multiplex PCR reads, giving one row per CDR3 protein. The table records hundreds of thousands of distinct CDR3 sequences, approximately 15% of them present only once. Study results and caveats: Onset of ophthalmopathy came a median approximately 6 months after the model predicted it.

The sequence derives from a woman aged 40 to 49 with Graves' ophthalmopathy. V gene TRBV27 combines with J gene TRBJ2-3; D unresolved. What was sequenced was blood. As DNA, the CDR3 is TGTGCCAGCAGTTCATCGTCAGATACGCAGTATTTT. The encoded protein is CASSSSSDTQYF.